The table lists the clone carrying this T cell receptor beta chain with many counts. The sample is drawn from a study of T-cell memory formation after mild COVID-19. J gave up 5 bases and V 6 bases, and 4 bases lay outside the gene matches. Germline V gene data show CDR1 as DFQATT and CDR2 as SNEGSKA (reference sequence). This CDR3 contains 12 residues. TCRdb redid the calling of the 5' RACE reads with MiXCR, one entry per CDR3 protein. In the table there are approximately 340,000 distinct CDR3 sequences, more than 15% of which are singletons. The V gene is TRBV20-1, the J gene TRBJ1-2, with 9 bases identical to TRBD1. This sequence originates from a man between 18 and 29 years old who had mild COVID-19 (a few samples of this study predate the infection). Cell type and time point are not known. The source material was PBMCs or a T cell subset sorted from them (not recorded which). The CDR3, as DNA: TGCAGTGCCCAGACAGGGGGTTATGGCTACACCTTC. It translates to CSAQTGGYGYTF.